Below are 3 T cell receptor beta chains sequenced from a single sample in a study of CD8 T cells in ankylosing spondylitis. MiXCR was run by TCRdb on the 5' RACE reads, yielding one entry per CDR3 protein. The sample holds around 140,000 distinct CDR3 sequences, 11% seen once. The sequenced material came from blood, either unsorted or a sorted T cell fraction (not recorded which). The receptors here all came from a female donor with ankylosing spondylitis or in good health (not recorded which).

The CDR3 nucleotides read TGCGCCAGCAGCACTGGAGTACAGGGGTATGCTGATACGCAGTATTTT. Amino acid sequence: CASSTGVQGYADTQYF. The chain links TRBV5-1 to TRBJ2-3, with TRBD1 matching 7 bases. CDR1 SGHRS and CDR2 YFSETQ come from the germline V gene. V lost 4 bases and J lost 6; bases outside the gene matches: 14. The length of the CDR3 is 16 residues.

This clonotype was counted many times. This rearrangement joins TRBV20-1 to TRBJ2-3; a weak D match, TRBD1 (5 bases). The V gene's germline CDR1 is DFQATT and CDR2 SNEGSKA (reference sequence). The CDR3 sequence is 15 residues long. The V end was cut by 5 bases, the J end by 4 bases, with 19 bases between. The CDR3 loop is CSALDRGGAPDTQYF. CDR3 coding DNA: TGCAGTGCTCTAGACCGAGGTGGGGCGCCAGATACGCAGTATTTT.

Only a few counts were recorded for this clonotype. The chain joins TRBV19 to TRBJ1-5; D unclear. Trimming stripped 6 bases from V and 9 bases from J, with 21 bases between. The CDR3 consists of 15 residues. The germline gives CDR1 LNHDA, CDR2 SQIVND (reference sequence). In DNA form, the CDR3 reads TGTGCCAGTAGACCCCAATACCCCCTAGGGCGGCCCCAGCATTTT. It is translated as CASRPQYPLGRPQHF.